The rows below give T cell receptor beta chains drawn from one sample of a study of a mutant IDH1 vaccine in newly diagnosed glioma. For these receptors, no antigen is known. TCRdb keeps only in-frame clones here, not all; method: immunoSEQ multiplex PCR. The sample gives 35,000 to 50,000 clones, about 91% of which show up once; over 3.5% is in the top ten. Specimen: PBMCs, collected from a glioma patient whose treatment included an IDH1 peptide vaccine. These receptors were collected from a man in his fifties or sixties with glioma. CDR3s include the opening cysteine and the closing phenylalanine or tryptophan. A D gene is named only where the DNA matches it firmly. The listing skips clone size in some rows; elsewhere it reads once, few, many or a size class.

>16|TRBJ2-1|-|TRBV7-6|TRBD2
CASSLLLAGGYNEQFF
TGTGCCAGCAGCTTATTACTAGCGGGGGGGTACAATGAGCAGTTCTTC
>15|TRBJ1-3|-|TRBV15|-
CATSRDGGPGNTIYF
TGTGCCACCAGCAGAGATGGGGGCCCCGGAAACACCATATATTTT
>15|TRBJ2-1|-|TRBV7-2|TRBD1
CASTVRQGAYNEQFF
TGTGCCAGCACTGTTCGGCAGGGGGCCTACAATGAGCAGTTCTTC
>15|TRBJ1-2|-|TRBV5-6|TRBD1
CASSLSRTGYTGYTF
TGTGCCAGCAGCTTGTCGCGGACAGGGTATACTGGCTACACCTTC
>13|TRBJ2-5|-|TRBV29-1|TRBD2
CALSGGVQETQYF
TGCGCCCTTAGTGGGGGGGTCCAAGAGACCCAGTACTTC
>13|TRBJ1-2|-|TRBV7-2|-
CASSPRQLDGYTF
TGTGCCAGCAGCCCCCGACAGCTCGATGGCTACACCTTC
>18|TRBJ2-3|-|TRBV10-3|-
CAISESQSTSISTDTQYF
TGTGCCATCAGTGAGTCTCAAAGTACATCCATTAGCACAGATACGCAGTATTTT
>15|TRBJ2-5|-|TRBV6-5|TRBD2
CASSSLSGRAWTQYF
TGTGCCAGCAGTTCCCTGAGCGGGAGGGCCTGGACCCAGTACTTC
>15|TRBJ1-4|-|TRBV2|-
CASSEEEGFGEKLFF
TGTGCCAGCAGTGAAGAAGAAGGGTTTGGTGAAAAACTGTTTTTT
>14|TRBJ2-7|once|TRBV27|TRBD1
CASSFLQGAGEQYF
TGTGCCAGCAGTTTTCTACAGGGGGCTGGCGAGCAGTACTTC
>13|TRBJ2-1|-|TRBV7-9|-
CASSMGFGGEQFF
TGTGCCAGCAGCATGGGCTTTGGGGGTGAGCAGTTCTTC
>10|TRBJ1-6|-|TRBV19|-
CASRDSPLHF
TGTGCCAGCAGAGATTCACCCCTCCACTTT
>15|TRBJ2-1|-|TRBV7-3|TRBD1
CASSPDRGKYNEQFF
TGTGCCAGCAGCCCTGACAGGGGCAAATACAATGAGCAGTTCTTC
>14|TRBJ1-1|-|TRBV28|-
CASLPGHLNTEAFF
TGTGCCAGCCTACCAGGACATTTGAACACTGAAGCTTTCTTT
>12|TRBJ2-3|-|TRBV5-1|-
CASSLTEDTQYF
TGCGCCAGCAGCTTGACAGAAGATACGCAGTATTTT
>14|TRBJ2-1|-|TRBV27|-
CASSLAPPADEQFF
TGTGCCAGCAGTTTAGCACCGCCGGCGGATGAGCAGTTCTTC